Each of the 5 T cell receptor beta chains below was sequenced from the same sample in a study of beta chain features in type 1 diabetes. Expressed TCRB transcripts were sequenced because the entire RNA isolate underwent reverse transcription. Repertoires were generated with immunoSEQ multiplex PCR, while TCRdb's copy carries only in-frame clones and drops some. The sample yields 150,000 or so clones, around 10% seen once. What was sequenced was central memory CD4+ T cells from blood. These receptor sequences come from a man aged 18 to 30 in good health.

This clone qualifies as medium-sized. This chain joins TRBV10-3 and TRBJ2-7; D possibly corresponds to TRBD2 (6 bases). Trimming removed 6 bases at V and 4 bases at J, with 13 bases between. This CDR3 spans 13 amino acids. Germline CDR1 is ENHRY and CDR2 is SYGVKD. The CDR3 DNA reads TGTGCCATCAGGGGAGGACGGATGTACGAGCAGTACTTC. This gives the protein CAIRGGRMYEQYF.

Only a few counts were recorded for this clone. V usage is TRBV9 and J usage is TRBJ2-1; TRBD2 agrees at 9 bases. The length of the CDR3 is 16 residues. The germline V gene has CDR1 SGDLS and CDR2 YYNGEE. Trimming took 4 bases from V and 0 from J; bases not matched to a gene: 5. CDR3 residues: CASSPRLAASYNEQFF. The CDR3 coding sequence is TGTGCCAGCAGCCCGAGACTAGCGGCCTCCTACAATGAGCAGTTCTTC.

The CDR3 loop reads CAWSAQVEAFF. In DNA form, the CDR3 reads TGTGCCTGGAGTGCGCAGGTTGAAGCTTTCTTT. This rearrangement joins TRBV30 to TRBJ1-1; D remains ambiguous. Trimming removed 1 base from V and 7 bases from J, with 7 bases in between. Germline CDR1 GTSNPN, CDR2 SVGIG (reference sequence). This CDR3 spans 11 amino acids.

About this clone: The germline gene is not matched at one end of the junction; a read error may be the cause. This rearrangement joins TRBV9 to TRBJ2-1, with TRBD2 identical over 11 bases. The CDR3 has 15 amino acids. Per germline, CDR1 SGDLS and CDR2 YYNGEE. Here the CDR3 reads CASTVGLAGGNEQFF. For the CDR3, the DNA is TGTGCCAGCACCGTAGGGCTAGCGGGAGGCAATGAGCAGTTCTTC.

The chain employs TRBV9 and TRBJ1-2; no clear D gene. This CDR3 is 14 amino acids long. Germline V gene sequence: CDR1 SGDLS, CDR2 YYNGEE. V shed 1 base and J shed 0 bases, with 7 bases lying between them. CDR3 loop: CASSVTTANYGYTF. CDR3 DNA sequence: TGTGCCAGCAGCGTAACTACGGCTAACTATGGCTACACCTTC.